This is a list of T cell receptor beta chains from one sample in a study of shared clonotypes between healthy human individuals. The protocol was immunoSEQ multiplex PCR, while the TCRdb copy is restricted to in-frame clones and leaves out a portion. This table holds under 2.5 million clones, roughly 92% found once. Material: naive CD4+ T cells from PBMCs. The receptors shown here come from a man younger than 35 in good health. Some clones in this sample may be carry-over from other donors' samples. The CDR3 runs from the conserved cysteine through the conserved F or W. D genes are given only for firm matches.

V gene | D gene | CDR3 protein
TRBV5-1 | TRBD1 | CASSIGTGGSEQFF
TRBV4-1 | - | CASSQFGPPLGGELFF
TRBV13 | - | CASSPQTTGPTTGELFF
TRBV28 | TRBD1 | CASSLAGGEGNTEAFF
TRBV9 | TRBD1 | CASSARLDRAEGYTF
TRBV7-2 | TRBD1 | CASSLRQGVQPQHF
TRBV5-1 | - | CASSLGPVRHEQFF
TRBV11-2 | - | CASSLMSQANTGELFF
TRBV2 | - | CASSQYQETQYF
TRBV11-3 | - | CASSLELGGGTGELFF